The clone carrying this T cell receptor beta chain was seen once. Its antigen is unidentified. These data are taken from a study of shared clonotypes between healthy human individuals. General study points: It was the non-shared clonotypes that had lower generation probabilities than clonotypes shared by all four donors.

It was into CD45RA+ naive and CD45RA-negative memory subsets that the CD4+ cells were split. Replicate PCRs run on sorted subsets employed approximately 0.2 ug DNA, 30,000 to 35,000 T cell genomes. As processed by the authors: In the immunoSEQ data, sequences were junction-only and lacked quality scores, so filtering differed. Profiled with immunoSEQ multiplex PCR; TCRdb holds only in-frame clones, not every one. Clonal size and the V and J genes are those of that table, whereas D and trimming came from the DNA. The sample holds 2 million to 2.5 million clones, 93% seen once. Germline values: CDR1 MNHNY, CDR2 SVGAGI (reference sequence). The V gene lost 4 bases and the J gene lost 8 bases, with 15 bases spanning the gap. The CDR3 has 14 amino acids.

The chain joins TRBV6-6 to TRBJ2-1, with D possibly matching TRBD1 (5 bases). The receptor was isolated from a man aged 18 to 29 in good health. Some clones in this sample may be carry-over from other donors' samples. The sequenced sample consisted of naive CD4+ T cells from PBMCs. Subset: CD45RA+ positively selected. The CDR3 bases are TGTGCCAGCAGTTTCAGGGCCACTGGAGATGAGCAGTTCTTC. Translation gives CASSFRATGDEQFF.